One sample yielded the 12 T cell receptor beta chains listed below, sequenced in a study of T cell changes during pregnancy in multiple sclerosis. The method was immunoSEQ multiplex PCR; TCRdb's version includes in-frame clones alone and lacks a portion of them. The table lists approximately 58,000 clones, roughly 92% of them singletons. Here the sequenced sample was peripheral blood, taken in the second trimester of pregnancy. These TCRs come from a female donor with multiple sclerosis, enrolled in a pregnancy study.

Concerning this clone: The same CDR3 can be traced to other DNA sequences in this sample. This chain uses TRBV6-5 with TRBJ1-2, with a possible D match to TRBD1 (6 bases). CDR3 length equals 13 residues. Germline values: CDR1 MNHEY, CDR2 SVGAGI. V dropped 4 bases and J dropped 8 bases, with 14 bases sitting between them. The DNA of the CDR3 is TGTGCCAGCAGTTTAAGGGCAGGGGACGGCTACACCTTC. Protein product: CASSLRAGDGYTF.

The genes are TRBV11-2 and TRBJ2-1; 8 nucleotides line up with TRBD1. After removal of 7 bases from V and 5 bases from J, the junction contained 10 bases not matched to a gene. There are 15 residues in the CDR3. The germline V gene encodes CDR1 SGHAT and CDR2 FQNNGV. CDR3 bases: TGTGCCAGCATGCCGCTGACAGGGGACGACAATGAGCAGTTCTTC. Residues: CASMPLTGDDNEQFF.

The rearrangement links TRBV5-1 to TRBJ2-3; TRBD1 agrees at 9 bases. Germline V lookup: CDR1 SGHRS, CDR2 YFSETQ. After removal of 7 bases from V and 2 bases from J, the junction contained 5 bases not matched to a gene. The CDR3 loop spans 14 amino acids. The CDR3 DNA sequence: TGCGCCAGCGGACAGGGGTGGGACACAGATACGCAGTATTTT. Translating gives CASGQGWDTDTQYF. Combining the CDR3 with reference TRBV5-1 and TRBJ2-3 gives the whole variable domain KAGVTQTPRYLIKTRGQQVTLSCSPISGHRSVSWYQQTPGQGLQFLFEYFSETQRNKGNFPGRFSGRQFSNSRSEMNVSTLELGDSALYLCASGQGWDTDTQYFGPGTRLTVL.

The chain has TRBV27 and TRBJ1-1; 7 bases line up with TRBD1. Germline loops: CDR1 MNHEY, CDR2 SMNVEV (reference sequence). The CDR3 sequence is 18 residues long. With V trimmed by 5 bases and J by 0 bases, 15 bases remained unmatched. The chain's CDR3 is CASSPAYLQGVMNTEAFF. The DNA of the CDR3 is TGTGCCAGCAGTCCCGCCTATCTTCAGGGGGTTATGAACACTGAAGCTTTCTTT.

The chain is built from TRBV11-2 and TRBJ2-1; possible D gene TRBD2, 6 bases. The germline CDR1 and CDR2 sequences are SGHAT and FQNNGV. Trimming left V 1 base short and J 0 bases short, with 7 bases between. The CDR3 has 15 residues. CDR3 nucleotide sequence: TGTGCCAGCAGCTTAGTTAGCGGCTCCTACAATGAGCAGTTCTTC. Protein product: CASSLVSGSYNEQFF.

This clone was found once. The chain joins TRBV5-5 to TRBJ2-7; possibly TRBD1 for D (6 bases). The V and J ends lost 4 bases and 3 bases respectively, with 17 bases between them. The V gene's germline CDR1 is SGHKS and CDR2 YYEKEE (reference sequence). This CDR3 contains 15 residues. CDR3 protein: CASSDETGYNYEQYF. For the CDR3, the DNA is TGTGCCAGCAGCGATGAAACAGGGTATAACTACGAGCAGTACTTC.

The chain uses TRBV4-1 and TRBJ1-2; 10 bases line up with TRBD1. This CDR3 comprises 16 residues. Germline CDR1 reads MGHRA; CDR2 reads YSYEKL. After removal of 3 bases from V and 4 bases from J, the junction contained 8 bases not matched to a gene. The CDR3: CASSHPGDRGFYGYTF. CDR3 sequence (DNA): TGCGCCAGCAGCCATCCCGGGGACAGGGGCTTCTATGGCTACACCTTC.

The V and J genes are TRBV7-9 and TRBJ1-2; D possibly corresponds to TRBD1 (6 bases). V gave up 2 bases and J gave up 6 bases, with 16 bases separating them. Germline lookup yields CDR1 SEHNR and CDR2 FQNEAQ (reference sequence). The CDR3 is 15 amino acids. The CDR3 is CASSLLPDRSDGYTF. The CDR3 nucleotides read TGTGCCAGCAGCTTATTACCCGACAGGTCGGATGGCTACACCTTC.

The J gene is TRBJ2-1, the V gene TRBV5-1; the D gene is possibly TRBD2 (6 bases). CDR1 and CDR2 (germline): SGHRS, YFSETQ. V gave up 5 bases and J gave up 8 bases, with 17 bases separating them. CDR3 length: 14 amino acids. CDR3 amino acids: CASRTAGRGDEQFF. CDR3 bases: TGCGCCAGCAGGACGGCGGGGCGCGGAGATGAGCAGTTCTTC. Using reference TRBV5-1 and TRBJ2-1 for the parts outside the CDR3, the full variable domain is KAGVTQTPRYLIKTRGQQVTLSCSPISGHRSVSWYQQTPGQGLQFLFEYFSETQRNKGNFPGRFSGRQFSNSRSEMNVSTLELGDSALYLCASRTAGRGDEQFFGPGTRLTVL.

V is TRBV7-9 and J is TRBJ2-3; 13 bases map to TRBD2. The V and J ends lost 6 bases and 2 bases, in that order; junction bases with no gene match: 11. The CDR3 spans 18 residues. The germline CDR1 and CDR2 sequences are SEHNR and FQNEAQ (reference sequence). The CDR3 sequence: CASRTSGRTMSSTDTQYF. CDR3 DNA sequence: TGTGCCAGCAGGACTAGCGGGAGGACAATGTCATCCACAGATACGCAGTATTTT.

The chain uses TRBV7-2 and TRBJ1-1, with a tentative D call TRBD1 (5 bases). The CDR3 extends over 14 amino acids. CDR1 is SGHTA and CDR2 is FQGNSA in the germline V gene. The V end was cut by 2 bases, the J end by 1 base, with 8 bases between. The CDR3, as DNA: TGTGCCAGCAGCTTACCTACAGGGAACACTGAAGCTTTCTTT. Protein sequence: CASSLPTGNTEAFF.

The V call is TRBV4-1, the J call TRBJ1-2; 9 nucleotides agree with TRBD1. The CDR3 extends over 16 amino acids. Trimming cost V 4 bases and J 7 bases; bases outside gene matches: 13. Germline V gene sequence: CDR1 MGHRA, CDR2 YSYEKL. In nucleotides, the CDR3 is TGCGCCAGCAGCCCGTATGCCGAGGACAGGGGTGGTGGCTACACCTTC. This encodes CASSPYAEDRGGGYTF.